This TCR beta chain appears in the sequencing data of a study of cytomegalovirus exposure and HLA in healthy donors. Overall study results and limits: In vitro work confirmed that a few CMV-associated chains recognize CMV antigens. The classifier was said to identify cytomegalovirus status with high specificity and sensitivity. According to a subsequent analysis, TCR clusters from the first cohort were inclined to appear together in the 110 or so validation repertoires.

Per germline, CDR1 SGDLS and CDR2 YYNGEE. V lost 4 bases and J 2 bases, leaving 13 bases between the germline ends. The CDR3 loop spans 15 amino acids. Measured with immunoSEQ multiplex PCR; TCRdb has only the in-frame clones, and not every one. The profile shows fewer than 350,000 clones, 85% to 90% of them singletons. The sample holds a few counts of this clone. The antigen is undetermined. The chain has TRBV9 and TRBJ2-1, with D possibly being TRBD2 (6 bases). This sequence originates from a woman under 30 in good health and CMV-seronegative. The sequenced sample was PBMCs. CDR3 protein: CASSPERVTYNEQFF. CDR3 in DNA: TGTGCCAGCAGCCCCGAGCGGGTAACCTACAATGAGCAGTTCTTC.